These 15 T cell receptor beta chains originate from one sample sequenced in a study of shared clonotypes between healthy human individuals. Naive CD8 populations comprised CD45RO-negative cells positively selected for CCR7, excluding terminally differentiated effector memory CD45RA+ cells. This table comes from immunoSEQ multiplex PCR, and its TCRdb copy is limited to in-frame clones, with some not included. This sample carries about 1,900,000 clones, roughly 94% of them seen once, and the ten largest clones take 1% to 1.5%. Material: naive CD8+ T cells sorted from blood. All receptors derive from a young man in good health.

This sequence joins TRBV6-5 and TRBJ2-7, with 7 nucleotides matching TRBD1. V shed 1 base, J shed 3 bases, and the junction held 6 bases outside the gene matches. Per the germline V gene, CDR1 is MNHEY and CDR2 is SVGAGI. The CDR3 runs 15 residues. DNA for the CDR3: TGTGCCAGCAGTTACTATGGGGACAGTAACTACGAGCAGTACTTC. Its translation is CASSYYGDSNYEQYF.

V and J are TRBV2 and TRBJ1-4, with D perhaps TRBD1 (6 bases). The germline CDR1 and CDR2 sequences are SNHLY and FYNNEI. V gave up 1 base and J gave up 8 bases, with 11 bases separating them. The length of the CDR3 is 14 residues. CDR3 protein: CASSEVGGGEKLFF. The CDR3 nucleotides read TGTGCCAGCAGTGAAGTCGGGGGCGGGGAAAAACTGTTTTTT.

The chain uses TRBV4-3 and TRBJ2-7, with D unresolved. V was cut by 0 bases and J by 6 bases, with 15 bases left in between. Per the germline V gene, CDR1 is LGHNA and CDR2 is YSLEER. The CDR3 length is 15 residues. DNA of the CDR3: TGCGCCAGCAGCCAAGATCACGTCCCGGGCGGCGAGCAGTACTTC. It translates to CASSQDHVPGGEQYF.

This CDR3 is CASSPLGQRLGRGFYNEQFF. CDR3 DNA sequence: TGTGCCAGCAGCCCCCTGGGGCAGAGACTAGGTAGGGGCTTCTACAATGAGCAGTTCTTC. The V and J genes are TRBV7-3 and TRBJ2-1, with D maybe TRBD2 (6 bases). The CDR3 sequence is 20 residues long. CDR1 and CDR2 from the germline V gene are SGHTA and FQGTGA. The V gene lost 5 bases and the J gene lost 3 bases, with 29 bases spanning the gap. The variable domain in full, with the rest retrieved from reference TRBV7-3 and TRBJ2-1, is GAGVSQTPSNKVTEKGKYVELRCDPISGHTALYWYRQSLGQGPEFLIYFQGTGAADDSGLPNDRFFAVRPEGSVSTLKIQRTERGDSAVYLCASSPLGQRLGRGFYNEQFFGPGTRLTVL.

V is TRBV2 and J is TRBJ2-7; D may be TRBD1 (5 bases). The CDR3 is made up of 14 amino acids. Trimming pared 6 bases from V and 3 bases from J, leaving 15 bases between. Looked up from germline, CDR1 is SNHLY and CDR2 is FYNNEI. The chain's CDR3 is CASSAIGENYEQYF. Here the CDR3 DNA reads TGTGCCAGCAGCGCGATAGGGGAAAACTACGAGCAGTACTTC.

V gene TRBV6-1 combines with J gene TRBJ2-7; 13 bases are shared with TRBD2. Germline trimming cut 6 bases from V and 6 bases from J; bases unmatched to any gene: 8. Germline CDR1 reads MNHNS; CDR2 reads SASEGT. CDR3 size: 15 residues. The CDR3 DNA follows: TGTGCCAGCAGACCGACTAGCGGGGGGACCGGCGAGCAGTACTTC. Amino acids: CASRPTSGGTGEQYF.

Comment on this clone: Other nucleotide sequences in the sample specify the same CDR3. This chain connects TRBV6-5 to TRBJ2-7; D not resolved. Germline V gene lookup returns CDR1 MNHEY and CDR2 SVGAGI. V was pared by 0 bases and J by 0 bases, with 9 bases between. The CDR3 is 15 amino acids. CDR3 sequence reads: CASSYSDGSSYEQYF. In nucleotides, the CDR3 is TGTGCCAGCAGTTACTCTGACGGCAGCTCCTACGAGCAGTACTTC.

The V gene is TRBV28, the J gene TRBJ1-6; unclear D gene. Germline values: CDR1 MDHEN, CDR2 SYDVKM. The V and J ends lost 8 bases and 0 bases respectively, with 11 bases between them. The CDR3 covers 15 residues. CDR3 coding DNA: TGTGCCAGCGATGGACGGAGCTCCTATAATTCACCCCTCCACTTT. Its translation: CASDGRSSYNSPLHF.

The CDR3 is CASSPGSYTEAFF. As DNA, the CDR3 is TGTGCCAGCAGCCCTGGGTCCTACACTGAAGCTTTCTTT. The rearrangement links TRBV28 to TRBJ1-1; D remains ambiguous. The V and J ends lost 6 bases and 3 bases respectively, with 11 bases between them. Germline CDR1 reads MDHEN; CDR2 reads SYDVKM. The CDR3 is 13 amino acids.

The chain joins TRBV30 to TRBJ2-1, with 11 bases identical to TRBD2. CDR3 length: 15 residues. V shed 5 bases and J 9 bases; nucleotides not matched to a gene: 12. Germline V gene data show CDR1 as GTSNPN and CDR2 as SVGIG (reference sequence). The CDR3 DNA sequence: TGTGCCTGGCCGACGCCGGGACTAGCGGCTTCTGAGCAGTTCTTC. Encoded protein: CAWPTPGLAASEQFF.

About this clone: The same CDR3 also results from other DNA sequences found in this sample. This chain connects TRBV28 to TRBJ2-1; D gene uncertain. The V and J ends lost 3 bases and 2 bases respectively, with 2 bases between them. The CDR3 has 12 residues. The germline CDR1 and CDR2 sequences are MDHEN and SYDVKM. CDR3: CASSLTYNEQFF. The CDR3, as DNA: TGTGCCAGCAGTTTGACCTACAATGAGCAGTTCTTC. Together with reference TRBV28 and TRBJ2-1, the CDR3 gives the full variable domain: DVKVTQSSRYLVKRTGEKVFLECVQDMDHENMFWYRQDPGLGLRLIYFSYDVKMKEKGDIPEGYSVSREKKERFSLILESASTNQTSMYLCASSLTYNEQFFGPGTRLTVL.

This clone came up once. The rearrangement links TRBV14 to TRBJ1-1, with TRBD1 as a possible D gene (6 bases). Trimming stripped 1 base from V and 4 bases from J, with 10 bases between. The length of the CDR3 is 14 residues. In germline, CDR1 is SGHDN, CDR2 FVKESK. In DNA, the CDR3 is TGTGCCAGCAGCCAAGTGGGGGGGGCCACTGAAGCTTTCTTT. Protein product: CASSQVGGATEAFF.

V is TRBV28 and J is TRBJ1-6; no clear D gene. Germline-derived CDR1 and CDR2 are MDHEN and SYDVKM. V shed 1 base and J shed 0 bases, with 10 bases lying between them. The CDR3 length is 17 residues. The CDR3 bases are TGTGCCAGCAGTTTATTCGCTATGAGCTCCTATAATTCACCCCTCCACTTT. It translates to CASSLFAMSSYNSPLHF.

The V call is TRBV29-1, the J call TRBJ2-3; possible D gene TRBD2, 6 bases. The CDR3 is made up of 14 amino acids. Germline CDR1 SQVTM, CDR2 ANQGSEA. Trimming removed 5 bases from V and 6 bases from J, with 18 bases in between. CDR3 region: CSVTRLRGTDTQYF. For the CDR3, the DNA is TGCAGCGTTACCCGACTACGCGGGACTGATACGCAGTATTTT.

The CDR3, as DNA: TGTGCCAGCAGTTACACAGGGGAAGTATTGAATGAGCAGTTCTTC. Amino acid sequence: CASSYTGEVLNEQFF. The genes are TRBV6-5 and TRBJ2-1, with 7 nucleotides matching TRBD1. CDR1 is MNHEY and CDR2 is SVGAGI in the germline V gene. CDR3 length: 15 residues. The J segment lost 7 bases and the V segment lost 2 bases, leaving 8 bases of the junction unmatched.